This entry lists 28 T cell receptor beta chains sequenced from one sample in a study of response to subunit inactivated influenza vaccine. TCRdb re-derived calls from the RT-PCR reads in MiXCR, one entry per CDR3 protein. The sample carries 500,000 to 600,000 distinct CDR3 sequences, more than 15% recorded once. Sample: CD4+ T cells sorted from PBMCs, taken about 23 months after vaccination. All receptors come from a man between 50 and 70 years old who received an inactivated influenza vaccine.

In its sample, this clonotype was seen a few times. The chain has TRBV7-2 and TRBJ2-1; D gene uncertain. The CDR3 has 12 amino acids. V lost 1 base and J lost 11, with 9 bases in between. Germline values: CDR1 SGHTA, CDR2 FQGNSA. The CDR3 protein is CASSLEVGQQFF. The CDR3 DNA is TGTGCCAGCAGCTTAGAGGTGGGCCAGCAGTTCTTC.

The table lists this clonotype with a few counts. The chain carries TRBV6-5 and TRBJ2-7; unclear D gene. From germline, CDR1 is MNHEY and CDR2 SVGAGI. The CDR3 totals 11 residues. Trimming took off 2 bases at V and 5 bases at J, with 4 bases between the two ends. The CDR3 spells CASSYRDEQYF. As DNA, the CDR3 is TGTGCCAGCAGTTACAGGGACGAGCAGTACTTC.

This clonotype has a handful of counts. The chain has TRBV4-1 and TRBJ2-1, with D possibly being TRBD2 (6 bases). The CDR3 contains 17 residues. Germline-derived CDR1 and CDR2 are MGHRA and YSYEKL. The V end was cut by 1 base, the J end by 0 bases, with 13 bases between. The CDR3 DNA is TGCGCCAGCAGCCAAGTAACGGCGGGACTCTCCTACAATGAGCAGTTCTTC. It translates to CASSQVTAGLSYNEQFF.

This clonotype was detected a few times. The chain uses TRBV5-1 and TRBJ2-3, with a tentative D call TRBD2 (6 bases). Germline loops: CDR1 SGHRS, CDR2 YFSETQ. V was pared by 5 bases and J by 2 bases, with 18 bases between. The CDR3 covers 16 residues. The CDR3 DNA reads as TGCGCCAGCAGACTCTCTTCTAGCGCATTCACAGATACGCAGTATTTT. It is translated as CASRLSSSAFTDTQYF.

The chain combines TRBV20-1 with TRBJ1-4, with 9 bases aligning to TRBD1. This CDR3 is 15 amino acids long. J lost 7 bases, V lost 3 bases, and 9 bases had no gene match. Germline values: CDR1 DFQATT, CDR2 SNEGSKA (reference sequence). The DNA of the CDR3 is TGCAGTGCTAGGGGGACGTGGGACAGGGCTGAAAAACTGTTTTTT. It encodes CSARGTWDRAEKLFF.

This clonotype has just a few counts. The chain uses TRBV20-1 and TRBJ2-7; TRBD1 might be the D (6 bases). Trimming removed 4 bases at V and 3 bases at J, with 13 bases between. CDR1 and CDR2 (germline): DFQATT, SNEGSKA (reference sequence). The CDR3 runs to 13 residues. The CDR3 spells CSATGQTNYEQYF. CDR3 bases: TGCAGTGCTACTGGACAGACCAACTACGAGCAGTACTTC.

This clonotype was seen at least ten times. This chain joins TRBV6-1 and TRBJ1-1, with 9 positions matching TRBD1. Germline CDR1 is MNHNS and CDR2 is SASEGT. The CDR3 contains 13 residues. The ends lost 6 bases at V and 8 bases at J; junction bases unmatched: 7. CDR3 sequence (DNA): TGTGCCAGCAGAACCGGACAGGGGAGGGAAGCTTTCTTT. It specifies CASRTGQGREAFF.

This clonotype was detected a few times. This CDR3 reads CATSRTQETQYF. The CDR3 DNA reads as TGTGCCACCAGCAGAACCCAAGAGACCCAGTACTTC. The chain recombines TRBV15 with TRBJ2-5; D unclear. The CDR3 has 12 residues. The germline CDR1 and CDR2 sequences are LNHNV and YYDKDF (reference sequence). V was shortened by 2 bases and J by 1 base, with 2 bases between the two germline ends. The full variable domain, with the rest looked up from reference TRBV15 and TRBJ2-5, is DAMVIQNPRYQVTQFGKPVTLSCSQTLNHNVMYWYQQKSSQAPKLLFHYYDKDFNNEADTPDNFQSRRPNTSFCFLDIRSPGLGDTAMYLCATSRTQETQYFGPGTRLLVL.

The V and J genes are TRBV30 and TRBJ2-7; D is ambiguous. Germline V gene lookup returns CDR1 GTSNPN and CDR2 SVGIG (reference sequence). The CDR3 sequence is 12 residues long. V lost 4 bases and J lost 2, with 9 bases in between. CDR3: CAWIKPPYEQYF. DNA of the CDR3: TGTGCCTGGATCAAGCCCCCCTACGAGCAGTACTTC. Based on the CDR3 plus reference TRBV30 and TRBJ2-7, the full variable domain is SQTIHQWPATLVQPVGSPLSLECTVEGTSNPNLYWYRQAAGRGLQLLFYSVGIGQISSEVPQNLSASRPQDRQFILSSKKLLLSDSGFYLCAWIKPPYEQYFGPGTRLTVT.

This clonotype was counted ten times or more. The rearrangement uses TRBV3-1 and TRBJ1-2; D gene uncertain. Germline CDR1 and CDR2: LGHDT and YNNKEL (reference sequence). The V and J ends lost 0 bases and 7 bases respectively, with 6 bases between them. The CDR3 has 12 amino acids. CDR3 nucleotides: TGTGCCAGCAGCCAAGATCCCGCTGGCTACACCTTC. Translating it yields CASSQDPAGYTF.

In its sample, this clonotype was seen a few times. The chain employs TRBV3-1 and TRBJ1-2, with 11 positions matching TRBD1. Germline CDR1 is LGHDT and CDR2 is YNNKEL (reference sequence). The CDR3 sequence is 15 residues long. After removal of 4 bases from V and 7 bases from J, the junction contained 8 bases not matched to a gene. The CDR3 DNA follows: TGTGCCAGCAGCCTCGCAGGACAGGGGGCTCTTGGCTACACCTTC. Protein product: CASSLAGQGALGYTF. Full variable domain (missing parts from reference TRBV3-1 and TRBJ1-2): DTAVSQTPKYLVTQMGNDKSIKCEQNLGHDTMYWYKQDSKKFLKIMFSYNNKELIINETVPNRFSPKSPDKAHLNLHINSLELGDSAVYFCASSLAGQGALGYTFGSGTRLTVV.

This chain links TRBV5-1 with TRBJ1-5; no reliable D call. The germline gives CDR1 SGHRS, CDR2 YFSETQ. Trimming left V 0 bases short and J 5 bases short, with 12 bases between. This CDR3 comprises 15 residues. CDR3 region: CASSLGGNGDQPQHF. The DNA of the CDR3 is TGCGCCAGCAGCTTGGGAGGGAACGGTGATCAGCCCCAGCATTTT.

The chain employs TRBV25-1 and TRBJ2-7, with TRBD1 identical over 7 bases. The CDR3 consists of 15 residues. V dropped 6 bases and J dropped 1; count of bases not matched to a gene: 9. CDR1 and CDR2 (germline): MGHDK, SYGVNS. This chain's CDR3 is CASRSDRDRSYEQYF. Written as DNA, the CDR3 is TGTGCCAGCAGATCTGACAGGGATAGATCCTACGAGCAGTACTTC.

In this sample, this clonotype turned up many times. This chain uses TRBV5-1 with TRBJ2-3; D may be TRBD2 (5 bases). In germline, CDR1 is SGHRS, CDR2 YFSETQ. The CDR3 sequence is 16 residues long. V lost 4 bases and J lost 3, with 18 bases in between. This CDR3 reads CASSPGGGGSTDTQYF. CDR3 sequence (DNA): TGCGCCAGCAGCCCAGGAGGAGGCGGCTCGACAGATACGCAGTATTTT.

The rearrangement uses TRBV6-5 and TRBJ2-1, with D possibly being TRBD1 (6 bases). Germline CDR1 is MNHEY and CDR2 is SVGAGI. V lost 4 bases, J lost 0 bases, and 10 bases lay in between. This CDR3 has 15 amino acids. The CDR3 DNA sequence: TGTGCCAGCAGTTCCAGGGACATCTCCTACAATGAGCAGTTCTTC. This encodes CASSSRDISYNEQFF.

The chain uses TRBV5-1 and TRBJ2-7; the D gene is possibly TRBD1 (5 bases). The CDR3 contains 13 residues. Per the germline V gene, CDR1 is SGHRS and CDR2 is YFSETQ. Trimming took 0 bases from V and 6 from J, leaving 10 bases between them. CDR3 region: CASSLASDSEQYF. CDR3 nucleotides: TGCGCCAGCAGCTTGGCCTCCGACAGCGAGCAGTACTTC.

Only a few counts were recorded for this clonotype. The rearrangement links TRBV7-2 to TRBJ2-7; D perhaps matches TRBD1 (5 bases). The CDR3 length is 14 residues. Germline V gene data show CDR1 as SGHTA and CDR2 as FQGNSA. Trimming removed 0 bases from V and 4 bases from J, with 10 bases in between. The CDR3 nucleotides read TGTGCCAGCAGCTTAGCGGGGCAGAAATACGAGCAGTACTTC. Translated: CASSLAGQKYEQYF.

The chain joins TRBV5-1 to TRBJ2-3; 9 bases align to TRBD1. CDR3 length: 16 residues. V was clipped by 0 bases and J by 5 bases; unmatched bases: 7. Looked up from germline, CDR1 is SGHRS and CDR2 is YFSETQ. The CDR3 DNA follows: TGCGCCAGCAGCTTGGCTGTACAGGGGGCGGGAGATACGCAGTATTTT. This codes for CASSLAVQGAGDTQYF.

This clonotype has more than one count but fewer than ten. The genes are TRBV5-1 and TRBJ1-1; D uncertain. The germline V and J ends were trimmed by 0 bases and 1 base, with 10 bases remaining between them. CDR1 and CDR2 (germline): SGHRS, YFSETQ. This CDR3 has 15 amino acids. DNA for the CDR3: TGCGCCAGCAGCTTGGGTCCAGGAGAGAACACTGAAGCTTTCTTT. Residues: CASSLGPGENTEAFF.

In its sample, this clonotype was seen many times. The chain combines TRBV29-1 with TRBJ2-7; D gene ambiguous. The ends were cut back, 4 bases at V and 2 bases at J, with 15 bases in the middle. The germline V gene has CDR1 SQVTM and CDR2 ANQGSEA. This CDR3 contains 14 residues. The CDR3, as DNA: TGCAGCGTTGGAAGGGTTTCCACAACCTACGAGCAGTACTTC. It encodes CSVGRVSTTYEQYF.

The chain has TRBV20-1 and TRBJ1-2, with TRBD1 as a possible D gene (5 bases). Trimming took 4 bases from V and 3 from J, leaving 9 bases between them. Germline V CDR1 and CDR2: DFQATT, SNEGSKA (reference sequence). The CDR3 contains 12 residues. The CDR3 DNA is TGCAGTGCTACAGGGTTGGACTATGGCTACACCTTC. Translated, it gives CSATGLDYGYTF.

This clonotype was observed a few times. The gene calls are TRBV10-1 and TRBJ1-1; the D is unclear. The CDR3 loop spans 12 amino acids. The germline CDR1 and CDR2 sequences are WNHNN and SYGVQD (reference sequence). V lost 2 bases to trimming and J lost 6 bases, with 7 bases between them. DNA for the CDR3: TGCGCCAGCAGTGAGGGGAGTTCTGAAGCTTTCTTT. This gives the protein CASSEGSSEAFF.

This clonotype has only a few counts. V gene TRBV10-2 combines with J gene TRBJ2-3; 9 bases fit TRBD1. The CDR3 length is 14 residues. Unmatched junction bases numbered 4, after V lost 5 bases and J lost 4 bases. Germline-derived CDR1 and CDR2 are WSHSY and SAAADI. In DNA, the CDR3 is TGCGCCAGCAGTCGGGACAGGGTCCCAGATACGCAGTATTTT. It is translated as CASSRDRVPDTQYF.

The gene calls are TRBV7-2 and TRBJ2-2; D is unresolved. CDR1 SGHTA and CDR2 FQGNSA come from the germline V gene. The length of the CDR3 is 14 residues. Trimming removed 4 bases at V and 4 bases at J, with 10 bases between. This CDR3 is CASSSPTRTGELFF. CDR3 nucleotide sequence: TGTGCCAGCAGCTCCCCGACCCGCACCGGGGAGCTGTTTTTT.

The table lists this clonotype with many counts. V gene TRBV5-1 combines with J gene TRBJ1-5; TRBD1 might be the D (5 bases). V was shortened by 0 bases and J by 5 bases, with 9 bases between the two germline ends. This CDR3 has 14 residues. Germline CDR1 and CDR2: SGHRS and YFSETQ. The CDR3 bases are TGCGCCAGCAGCTTGGGGGGGTTCGATCAGCCCCAGCATTTT. This sequence encodes CASSLGGFDQPQHF.

The rearrangement links TRBV27 to TRBJ2-7; the D is unclear. Trimming stripped 2 bases from V and 2 bases from J, with 10 bases between. Looked up from germline, CDR1 is MNHEY and CDR2 is SMNVEV (reference sequence). This CDR3 comprises 14 residues. CDR3: CASSLRAKTYEQYF. The CDR3, as DNA: TGTGCCAGCAGTTTACGCGCAAAGACCTACGAGCAGTACTTC.

This clonotype was seen a few times. This sequence joins TRBV20-1 and TRBJ1-6; 9 nucleotides align to TRBD1. This CDR3 has 15 amino acids. With 6 bases clipped from V and 6 bases from J, the junction kept 9 bases outside the gene matches. CDR1 and CDR2 (germline): DFQATT, SNEGSKA (reference sequence). CDR3 sequence: CSATYTGGSNSPLHF. CDR3 in DNA: TGCAGTGCAACTTATACAGGGGGCAGTAATTCACCCCTCCACTTT.

This chain uses TRBV20-1 with TRBJ2-7, with D perhaps TRBD1 (5 bases). V was pared by 5 bases and J by 0 bases, with 17 bases between. This CDR3 is 15 amino acids long. CDR1 DFQATT and CDR2 SNEGSKA come from the germline V gene (reference sequence). CDR3 amino acids: CSAVTPKRGSYEQYF. CDR3 nucleotides: TGCAGTGCTGTTACTCCTAAAAGGGGCTCCTACGAGCAGTACTTC.